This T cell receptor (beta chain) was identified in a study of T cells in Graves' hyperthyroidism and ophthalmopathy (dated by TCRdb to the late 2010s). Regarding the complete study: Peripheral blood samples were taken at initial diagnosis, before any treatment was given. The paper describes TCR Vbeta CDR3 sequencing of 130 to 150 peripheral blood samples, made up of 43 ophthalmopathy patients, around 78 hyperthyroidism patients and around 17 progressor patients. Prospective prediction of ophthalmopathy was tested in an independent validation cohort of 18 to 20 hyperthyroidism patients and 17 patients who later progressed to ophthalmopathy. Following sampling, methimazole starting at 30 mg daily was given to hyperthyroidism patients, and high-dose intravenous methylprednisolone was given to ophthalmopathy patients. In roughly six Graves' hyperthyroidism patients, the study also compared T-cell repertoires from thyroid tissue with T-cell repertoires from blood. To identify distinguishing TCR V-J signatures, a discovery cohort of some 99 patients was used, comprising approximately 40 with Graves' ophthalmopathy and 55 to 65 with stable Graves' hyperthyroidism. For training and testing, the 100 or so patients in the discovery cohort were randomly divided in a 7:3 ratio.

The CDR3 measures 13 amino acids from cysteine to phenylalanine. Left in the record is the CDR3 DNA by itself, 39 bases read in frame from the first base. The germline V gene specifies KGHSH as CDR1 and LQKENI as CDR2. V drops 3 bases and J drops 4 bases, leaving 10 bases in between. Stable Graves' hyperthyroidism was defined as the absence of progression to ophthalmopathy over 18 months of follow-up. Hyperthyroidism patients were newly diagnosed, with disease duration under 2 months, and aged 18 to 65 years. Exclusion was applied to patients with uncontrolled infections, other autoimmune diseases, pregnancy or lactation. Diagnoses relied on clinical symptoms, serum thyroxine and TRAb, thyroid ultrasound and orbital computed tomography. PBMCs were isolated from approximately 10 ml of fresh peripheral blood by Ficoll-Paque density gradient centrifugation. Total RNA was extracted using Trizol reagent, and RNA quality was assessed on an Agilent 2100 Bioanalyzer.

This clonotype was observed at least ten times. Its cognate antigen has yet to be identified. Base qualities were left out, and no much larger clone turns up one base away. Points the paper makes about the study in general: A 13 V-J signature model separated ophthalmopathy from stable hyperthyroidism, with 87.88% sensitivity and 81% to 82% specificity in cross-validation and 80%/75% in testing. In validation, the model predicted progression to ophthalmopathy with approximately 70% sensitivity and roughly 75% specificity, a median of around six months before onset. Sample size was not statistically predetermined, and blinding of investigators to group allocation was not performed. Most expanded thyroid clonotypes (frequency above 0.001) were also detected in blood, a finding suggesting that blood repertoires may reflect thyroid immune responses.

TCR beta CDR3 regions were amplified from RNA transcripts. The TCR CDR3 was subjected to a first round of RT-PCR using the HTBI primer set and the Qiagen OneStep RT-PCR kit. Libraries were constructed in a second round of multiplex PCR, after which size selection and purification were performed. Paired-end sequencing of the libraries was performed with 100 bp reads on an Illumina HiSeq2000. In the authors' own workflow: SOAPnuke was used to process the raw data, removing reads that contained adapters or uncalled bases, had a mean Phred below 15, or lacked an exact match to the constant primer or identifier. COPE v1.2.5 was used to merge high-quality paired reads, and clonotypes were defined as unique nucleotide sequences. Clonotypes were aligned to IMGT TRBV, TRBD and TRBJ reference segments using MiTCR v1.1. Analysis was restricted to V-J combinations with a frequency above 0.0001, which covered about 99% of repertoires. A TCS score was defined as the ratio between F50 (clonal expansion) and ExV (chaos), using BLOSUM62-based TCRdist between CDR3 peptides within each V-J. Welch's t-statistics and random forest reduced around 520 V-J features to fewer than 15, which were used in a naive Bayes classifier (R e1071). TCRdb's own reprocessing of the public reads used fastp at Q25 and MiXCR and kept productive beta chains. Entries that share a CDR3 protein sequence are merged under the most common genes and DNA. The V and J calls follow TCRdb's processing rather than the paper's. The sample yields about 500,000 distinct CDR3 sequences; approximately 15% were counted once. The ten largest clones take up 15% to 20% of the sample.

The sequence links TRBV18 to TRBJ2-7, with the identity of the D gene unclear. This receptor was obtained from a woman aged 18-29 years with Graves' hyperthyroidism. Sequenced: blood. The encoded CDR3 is CASSPTDRYEQYF. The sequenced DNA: TGTGCCAGCTCACCCACGGATCGGTACGAGCAGTACTTC.